This TCR beta chain stems from a study of early T cells in non-severe SARS-CoV-2 infection. This clonotype was seen a few times. Its antigen is not identified. General observations from the study: Reliance on VDJdb matching favored anti-spike CD8 responses; private and CD4 specificities were missed.

The germline V gene encodes CDR1 MNHEY and CDR2 SVGAGI. The germline V and J ends were trimmed by 0 bases and 4 bases, with 13 bases remaining between them. The CDR3 spans 15 residues. TCRdb recomputed calls from the 5' RACE reads with MiXCR, one row per CDR3 protein. This sample has more than 45,000 distinct CDR3 sequences, with roughly 12% found just once. The material sequenced was whole blood. V is TRBV6-5 and J is TRBJ2-7; tentative D call: TRBD1 (6 bases). The sequence came from an adult who was a healthcare worker with PCR-confirmed SARS-CoV-2 infection or an uninfected control (not recorded which). CDR3 DNA: TGTGCCAGCAGTTACTCGGGGGCTTCCCGGTACGAGCAGTACTTC. Translation: CASSYSGASRYEQYF.